The source of this T cell receptor (beta chain) is a study of blood T cell repertoires in COVID-19. Study in general: The origin of the acute and convalescent COVID-19 samples was the United States, Italy and Spain. The cDNA or gDNA used as material had been derived from T cells, B-cell-depleted T cells, or PBMCs.

This CDR3 contains 14 residues. The germline V gene encodes CDR1 MDHEN and CDR2 SYDVKM. With V trimmed by 6 bases and J by 6 bases, 8 bases remained unmatched. Methods used by the authors: Estimates of nucleated cell counts were drawn from the amplification of reference gene primers. Sequenced by immunoSEQ multiplex PCR; TCRdb stores in-frame clones only, minus some. That table supplies the V and J calls and clone size; D and trimming were determined from the DNA. The sample holds over 110,000 clones, around three quarters seen once. This clonotype was obtained from a man aged 55 to 70 with acute or convalescent COVID-19. The specimen was peripheral blood. The chain combines TRBV28 with TRBJ1-1; 9 bases agree with TRBD1. The CDR3 coding sequence is TGTGCCAGCAGCCCTCCGGACAGGGGTTCTGAAGCTTTCTTT. It codes for CASSPPDRGSEAFF.